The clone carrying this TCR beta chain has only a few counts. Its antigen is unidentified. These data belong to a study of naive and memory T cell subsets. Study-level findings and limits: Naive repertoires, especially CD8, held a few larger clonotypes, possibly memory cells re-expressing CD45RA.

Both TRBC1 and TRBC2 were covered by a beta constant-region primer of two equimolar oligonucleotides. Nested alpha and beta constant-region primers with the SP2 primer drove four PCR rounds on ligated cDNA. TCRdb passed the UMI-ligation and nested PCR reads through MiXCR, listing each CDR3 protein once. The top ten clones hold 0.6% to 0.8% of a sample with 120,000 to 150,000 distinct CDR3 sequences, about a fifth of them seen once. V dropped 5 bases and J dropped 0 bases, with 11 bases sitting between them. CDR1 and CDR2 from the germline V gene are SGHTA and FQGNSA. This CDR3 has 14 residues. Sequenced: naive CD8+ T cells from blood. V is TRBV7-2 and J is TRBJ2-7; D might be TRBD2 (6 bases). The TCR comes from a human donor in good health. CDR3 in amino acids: CASSTIADSYEQYF. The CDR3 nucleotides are TGTGCCAGCAGCACCATAGCGGACTCCTACGAGCAGTACTTC.